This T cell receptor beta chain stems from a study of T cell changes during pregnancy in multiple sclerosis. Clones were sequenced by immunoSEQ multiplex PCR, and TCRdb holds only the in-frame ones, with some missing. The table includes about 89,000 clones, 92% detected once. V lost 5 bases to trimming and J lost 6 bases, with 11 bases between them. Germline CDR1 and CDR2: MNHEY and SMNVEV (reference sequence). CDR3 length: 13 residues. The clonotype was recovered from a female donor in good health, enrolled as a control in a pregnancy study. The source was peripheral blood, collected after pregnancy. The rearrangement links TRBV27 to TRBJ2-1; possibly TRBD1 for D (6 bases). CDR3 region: CASSTPGVNEQFF. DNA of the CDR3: TGTGCCAGCAGTACCCCAGGGGTCAATGAGCAGTTCTTC.